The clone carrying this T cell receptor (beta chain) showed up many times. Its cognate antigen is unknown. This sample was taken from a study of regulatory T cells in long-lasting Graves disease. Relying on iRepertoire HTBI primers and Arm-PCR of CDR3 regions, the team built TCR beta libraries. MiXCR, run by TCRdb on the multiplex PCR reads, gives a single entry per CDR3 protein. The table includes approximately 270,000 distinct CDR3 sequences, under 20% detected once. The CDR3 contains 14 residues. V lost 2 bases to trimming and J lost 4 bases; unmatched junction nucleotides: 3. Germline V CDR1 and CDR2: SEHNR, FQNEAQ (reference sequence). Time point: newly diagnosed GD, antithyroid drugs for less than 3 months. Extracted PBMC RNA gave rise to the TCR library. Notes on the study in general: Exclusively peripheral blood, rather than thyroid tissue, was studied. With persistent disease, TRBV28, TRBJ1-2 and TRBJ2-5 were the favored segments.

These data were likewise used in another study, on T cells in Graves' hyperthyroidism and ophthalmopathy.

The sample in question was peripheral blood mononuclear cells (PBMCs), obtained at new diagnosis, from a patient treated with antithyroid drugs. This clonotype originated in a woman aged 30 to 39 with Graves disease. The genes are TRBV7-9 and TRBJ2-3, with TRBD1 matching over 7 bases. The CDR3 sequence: CASSLLTGADTQYF. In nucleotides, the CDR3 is TGTGCCAGCAGCTTACTAACAGGGGCAGATACGCAGTATTTT.